The 5 T cell receptor beta chains below come from one sample, sequenced in a study of T-cell memory formation after mild COVID-19. TCRdb independently ran MiXCR on the 5' RACE reads; one entry per CDR3 protein. The sample lists about 260,000 distinct CDR3 sequences, 8% to 9% seen once, with less than 25% in the top ten. Sequencing was performed on PBMCs or a T cell subset sorted from them (not recorded which). All receptors come from a man aged 18 to 35 who had mild COVID-19 (a few samples of this study predate the infection). Cell type and time point are not known.

This clonotype was picked up a small number of times. The V and J genes are TRBV19 and TRBJ1-4; no clear D. CDR3 size: 16 residues. The V gene's germline CDR1 is LNHDA and CDR2 SQIVND (reference sequence). The V end was cut by 4 bases, the J end by 0 bases, with 12 bases between. The CDR3 coding sequence is TGTGCCAGTAGTAACCCAAAAGTTGCAACTAATGAAAAACTGTTTTTT. It yields the protein CASSNPKVATNEKLFF.

This clonotype was seen a handful of times. The chain has TRBV4-3 and TRBJ1-3; D is unresolved. In germline, CDR1 is LGHNA, CDR2 YSLEER. V was shortened by 4 bases and J by 0 bases, with 10 bases between the two germline ends. There are 15 residues in the CDR3. This CDR3 reads CASSRDPYSGNTIYF. CDR3 in DNA: TGCGCCAGCAGCCGCGATCCCTACTCTGGAAACACCATATATTTT.

In its sample, this clonotype was seen a few times. This chain uses TRBV5-1 with TRBJ2-6, with D hard to call. V was pared by 5 bases and J by 0 bases, with 12 bases between. The germline V gene has CDR1 SGHRS and CDR2 YFSETQ. The CDR3 has 16 residues. The DNA of the CDR3 is TGCGCCAGCAGTGTCGGCCGTCGCTCTGGGGCCAACGTCCTGACTTTC. Encoded protein: CASSVGRRSGANVLTF. The full variable domain, its missing parts supplied by reference TRBV5-1 and TRBJ2-6, is KAGVTQTPRYLIKTRGQQVTLSCSPISGHRSVSWYQQTPGQGLQFLFEYFSETQRNKGNFPGRFSGRQFSNSRSEMNVSTLELGDSALYLCASSVGRRSGANVLTFGAGSRLTVL.

The chain uses TRBV11-2 and TRBJ2-4; 9 positions match TRBD2. After removal of 10 bases from V and 8 bases from J, the junction contained 9 bases not matched to a gene. The germline V gene has CDR1 SGHAT and CDR2 FQNNGV. This CDR3 spans 13 amino acids. The CDR3 DNA follows: TGTGCCACCTCGAGCGGGGGGACTTACATTCAGTACTTC. Translating it yields CATSSGGTYIQYF.

J is TRBJ2-2 and V is TRBV7-6; perhaps TRBD2 as D (6 bases). CDR1 and CDR2 from the germline V gene are SGHVS and FNYEAQ. The CDR3 contains 16 residues. The V and J ends lost 1 base and 0 bases respectively, with 9 bases between them. CDR3 coding DNA: TGTGCCAGCAGCTTAGGGGCGGGGCCGAACACCGGGGAGCTGTTTTTT. Protein: CASSLGAGPNTGELFF.